One and the same sample provided the 17 T cell receptor beta chains below, sequenced in a study of Graves' ophthalmopathy and Graves' hyperthyroidism. RNA transcripts were the source from which TCR beta CDR3 regions were amplified. First-round RT-PCR relied on HTBI primers, and a second-round multiplex PCR came next. In TCRdb, the multiplex PCR reads were re-called with MiXCR into one record per CDR3 protein. The repertoire consists of some 1.1 million distinct CDR3 sequences, with about 38% occurring once and the leading ten covering 8.5% to 14%. The sample comprised peripheral blood or thyroid tissue (not recorded which). The receptors were gathered from an adult man with Graves' hyperthyroidism.

There are a few counts of this clonotype. The chain recombines TRBV28 with TRBJ2-2, with D possibly being TRBD1 (6 bases). CDR1 MDHEN and CDR2 SYDVKM come from the germline V gene. Trimming stripped 2 bases from V and 4 bases from J, with 11 bases between. CDR3 length: 15 amino acids. The CDR3 DNA is TGTGCCAGCAGTTTAAGTCAGGGGCCCACCGGGGAGCTGTTTTTT. Translating it yields CASSLSQGPTGELFF.

V and J are TRBV29-1 and TRBJ1-1; no reliable D call. The CDR3 runs to 11 residues. V was trimmed by 2 bases and J by 7 bases, leaving 8 bases between them. Per germline, CDR1 SQVTM and CDR2 ANQGSEA. For the CDR3, the DNA is TGCAGCGTTGAACAGGAGATTGAAGCTTTCTTT. It codes for CSVEQEIEAFF.

The genes are TRBV6-6 and TRBJ1-1, with D perhaps matching TRBD1 (5 bases). V was trimmed by 5 bases and J by 0 bases, leaving 13 bases between them. The CDR3 extends over 15 amino acids. CDR1 and CDR2 from the germline V gene are MNHNY and SVGAGI (reference sequence). The CDR3 loop reads CASSARGLMNTEAFF. The CDR3 DNA follows: TGTGCCAGCAGTGCTAGGGGACTCATGAACACTGAAGCTTTCTTT.

This clonotype was detected many times. CDR3 sequence: CASSTWTGDNSPLHF. The DNA of the CDR3 is TGCGCCAGCAGCACGTGGACAGGCGATAATTCACCCCTCCACTTT. The rearrangement uses TRBV5-1 and TRBJ1-6; TRBD1 matches at 7 bases. CDR1 SGHRS and CDR2 YFSETQ come from the germline V gene. This CDR3 comprises 15 residues. Losses at the gene ends were 4 bases for V and 5 bases for J; bases not matched to a gene: 6.

About this clonotype itself: A read error may produce the germline difference seen at one junction end. The rearrangement links TRBV7-9 to TRBJ2-2; 13 bases are a match to TRBD2. Germline loops: CDR1 SEHNR, CDR2 FQNEAQ (reference sequence). This CDR3 has 18 amino acids. The CDR3 DNA reads TGTGTCAGCAGCCCAGCCGGGACTAGCGGGGCTTACACCGGGGAGCTGTTTTTT. Protein sequence: CVSSPAGTSGAYTGELFF.

A few counts support this clonotype. This rearrangement joins TRBV19 to TRBJ2-7; D is ambiguous. This CDR3 is 13 amino acids long. Germline CDR1 is LNHDA and CDR2 is SQIVND (reference sequence). The V gene lost 8 bases and the J gene lost 7 bases, with 18 bases spanning the gap. For the CDR3, the DNA is TGTGCCAGTTCGCATATGGCCGAATGGGAGCAGTACTTC. Translated, it gives CASSHMAEWEQYF. Variable domain in full (rest from reference TRBV19 and TRBJ2-7): DGGITQSPKYLFRKEGQNVTLSCEQNLNHDAMYWYRQDPGQGLRLIYYSQIVNDFQKGDIAEGYSVSREKKESFPLTVTSAQKNPTAFYLCASSHMAEWEQYFGPGTRLTVT.

This clonotype was picked up a small number of times. The chain combines TRBV7-2 with TRBJ2-7; D possibly corresponds to TRBD2 (7 bases). V shed 5 bases and J shed 1 base, with 24 bases lying between them. Germline V CDR1 and CDR2: SGHTA, FQGNSA. The CDR3 length is 18 residues. CDR3 in amino acids: CASSRRGGGARESYEQYF. Here the CDR3 DNA reads TGTGCCAGCAGCCGGAGGGGGGGCGGAGCGCGCGAATCCTACGAGCAGTACTTC. The variable domain in full, completed from reference TRBV7-2 and TRBJ2-7, reads GAGVSQSPSNKVTEKGKDVELRCDPISGHTALYWYRQSLGQGLEFLIYFQGNSAPDKSGLPSDRFSAERTGGSVSTLTIQRTQQEDSAVYLCASSRRGGGARESYEQYFGPGTRLTVT.

This clonotype was seen ten or more times. CDR3 in amino acids: CSVGPGSGELFF. The CDR3 bases are TGCAGCGTTGGCCCAGGCTCCGGGGAGCTGTTTTTT. V and J are TRBV29-1 and TRBJ2-2; D ambiguous. The V and J ends lost 4 bases and 6 bases respectively, with 9 bases between them. CDR1 and CDR2 from the germline V gene are SQVTM and ANQGSEA. This CDR3 spans 12 amino acids.

Ten or more counts support this clonotype. The chain is built from TRBV6-5 and TRBJ1-6; possibly TRBD1 for D (6 bases). CDR3 size: 14 residues. CDR1 and CDR2 (germline): MNHEY, SVGAGI. Trimming cost V 6 bases and J 8 bases, with 14 bases left between them. The CDR3 loop is CASSLGGVHSPLHF. In DNA, the CDR3 is TGTGCCAGCAGCCTTGGGGGCGTCCATTCACCCCTCCACTTT.

Notes on this clonotype: Mismatch with germline at one junction end may stem from a read error. V and J are TRBV2 and TRBJ1-1; 8 nucleotides line up with TRBD1. There are 15 residues in the CDR3. Germline lookup yields CDR1 SNHLY and CDR2 FYNNEI. CDR3 amino acids: CASSGRGTGSSRAFF. The CDR3 DNA follows: TGCGCCAGCAGTGGTCGCGGGACAGGAAGTTCTAGGGCTTTCTTT.

The chain employs TRBV7-9 and TRBJ2-7; 7 bases match TRBD2. The CDR3 is 14 residues long. Germline CDR1 reads SEHNR; CDR2 reads FQNEAQ (reference sequence). Trimming cost V 3 bases and J 0 bases; bases outside gene matches: 2. CDR3 bases: TGTGCCAGCAGCTTCCAGCGGGGCTCCTACGAGCAGTACTTC. This translates into CASSFQRGSYEQYF.

This clonotype was seen many times. This sequence joins TRBV9 and TRBJ2-7; perhaps D is TRBD1 or TRBD2 (5 bases each). The germline CDR1 and CDR2 sequences are SGDLS and YYNGEE. The CDR3 contains 14 residues. Trimming stripped 9 bases from V and 2 bases from J, with 18 bases between. The CDR3 DNA reads TGTGCCAAATCCGGGGCTGCACTCACCTACGAGCAGTACTTC. The encoded protein is CAKSGAALTYEQYF.

The table lists this clonotype with many counts. CDR3 nucleotides: TGTGCCATCAGTGAGTCCGGCGCAACTAATGAAAAACTGTTTTTT. Its translation: CAISESGATNEKLFF. The V call is TRBV10-3, the J call TRBJ1-4; D gene uncertain. Trimming shortened V by 0 bases and J by 0 bases, and 5 bases separated the two germline ends. In germline, CDR1 is ENHRY, CDR2 SYGVKD. This CDR3 spans 15 amino acids.

This clonotype has ten or more counts. V gene TRBV5-5 combines with J gene TRBJ1-2, with TRBD1 as a possible D gene (5 bases). This CDR3 comprises 12 residues. V dropped 5 bases and J dropped 8 bases, with 13 bases sitting between them. The germline V gene encodes CDR1 SGHKS and CDR2 YYEKEE (reference sequence). The CDR3, as DNA: TGTGCCAGCAGACAGGTTCTGGGCGGCTACACCTTC. Protein sequence: CASRQVLGGYTF.

This clonotype was detected ten times or more. The chain joins TRBV10-2 to TRBJ1-1; 9 bases are shared with TRBD1. CDR3 length equals 16 residues. Trimming at V came to 2 bases and at J to 7 bases, leaving 11 bases not matched to a gene. The germline V gene encodes CDR1 WSHSY and CDR2 SAAADI. The CDR3 nucleotides read TGCGCCAGCAGTGAGGGGACAGGGCGGTTCTCCTATGAAGCTTTCTTT. Amino acids: CASSEGTGRFSYEAFF.

This clonotype was observed a few times. The chain joins TRBV15 to TRBJ2-7; TRBD2 is a possible D gene (6 bases). CDR1 and CDR2 from the germline V gene are LNHNV and YYDKDF (reference sequence). V was cut by 5 bases and J by 2 bases, with 10 bases left in between. This CDR3 spans 13 amino acids. The CDR3 DNA sequence: TGTGCCACCAGCGGCGGGACCCCCTACGAGCAGTACTTC. Its translation is CATSGGTPYEQYF.

This clonotype was recorded at least ten times. The chain recombines TRBV7-9 with TRBJ2-6, with TRBD2 matching over 14 bases. V gave up 4 bases and J gave up 9 bases; unmatched junction bases: 8. The CDR3 length is 17 residues. CDR1 SEHNR and CDR2 FQNEAQ come from the germline V gene (reference sequence). The CDR3 bases are TGTGCCAGCAGCTGGCAGACTAGCGGGAGGGCAGGCAACGTCCTGACTTTC. Protein sequence: CASSWQTSGRAGNVLTF.